This entry features one TCR beta chain sequence. This sample is part of a study of shared clonotypes between healthy human individuals. V shed 5 bases and J shed 2 bases, with 4 bases lying between them. Germline V CDR1 and CDR2: LNHDA, SQIVND (reference sequence). The CDR3 contains 12 residues. Profiled with immunoSEQ multiplex PCR; TCRdb holds only in-frame clones, not every one. The sample shows roughly 500,000 clones, approximately 84% of them seen only once. Sequencing used PBMCs. The TCR sequence derives from a woman in her thirties or forties in good health. Some clones in this sample may be carry-over from other donors' samples. The genes are TRBV19 and TRBJ2-1; D remains ambiguous. CDR3 loop: CASSSAYNEQFF. CDR3 bases: TGTGCCAGTAGTTCGGCCTACAATGAGCAGTTCTTC.